The rows below give T cell receptor beta chains drawn from one sample of a study of shared clonotypes between healthy human individuals. Clones were read by immunoSEQ multiplex PCR, and TCRdb kept only the in-frame ones, dropping some. The table shows some 2.1 million clones, with about 94% occurring only once. The specimen sequenced was naive CD8+ T cells from PBMCs. These receptor sequences come from a man younger than 35 in good health. Some clones in this sample may be carry-over from other donors' samples. CDR3s include the opening cysteine and the closing phenylalanine or tryptophan. The order of the fields is J gene, V gene, D gene, CDR3 DNA, CDR3 protein. D genes are given only for firm matches.

j_gene: TRBJ2-7
v_gene: TRBV7-2
d_gene: TRBD1
CDR3nt: TGTGCCAGCAGCCTAATGGACAGGGCAGCCTACGAGCAGTACTTC
CDR3aa: CASSLMDRAAYEQYF

j_gene: TRBJ2-1
v_gene: TRBV27
d_gene: NA
CDR3nt: TGTGCCAGCAGTTTTATCGGAGTGGTCTCCTACAATGAGCAGTTCTTC
CDR3aa: CASSFIGVVSYNEQFF

j_gene: TRBJ2-7
v_gene: TRBV29-1
d_gene: NA
CDR3nt: TGCAGCGTTATGGTAAGATACGAGCAGTACTTC
CDR3aa: CSVMVRYEQYF

j_gene: TRBJ2-3
v_gene: TRBV4-3
d_gene: TRBD2
CDR3nt: TGCGCCAGCAGCCAAGATCCGCCGGGACTAGCGGAAGGACTTCTTAGCACAGATACGCAGTATTTT
CDR3aa: CASSQDPPGLAEGLLSTDTQYF

j_gene: TRBJ1-1
v_gene: TRBV5-1
d_gene: NA
CDR3nt: TGCGCCAGCAGCTTGGGGAGGGGAGGGGTGAACACTGAAGCTTTCTTT
CDR3aa: CASSLGRGGVNTEAFF

j_gene: TRBJ1-3
v_gene: TRBV14
d_gene: TRBD1
CDR3nt: TGTGCCAGCAGCCAAGTAAGGGACAGAGACAACTCTGGAAACACCATATATTTT
CDR3aa: CASSQVRDRDNSGNTIYF

j_gene: TRBJ2-3
v_gene: TRBV7-9
d_gene: NA
CDR3nt: TGTGCCAGCGTGGGGAGGAACACAGATACGCAGTATTTT
CDR3aa: CASVGRNTDTQYF

j_gene: TRBJ1-4
v_gene: TRBV28
d_gene: TRBD1
CDR3nt: TGTGCCAGCAAGTTGAGGGGGCATAAGGCTACTAATGAAAAACTGTTTTTT
CDR3aa: CASKLRGHKATNEKLFF

j_gene: TRBJ1-1
v_gene: TRBV5-1
d_gene: NA
CDR3nt: TGCGCCAGCAGCTTGATCGGGGGAGGAACTGAAGCTTTCTTT
CDR3aa: CASSLIGGGTEAFF

j_gene: TRBJ2-7
v_gene: TRBV28
d_gene: TRBD2
CDR3nt: TGTGCCAGCAGTTTACAGCGGGAAAACGAGCAGTACTTC
CDR3aa: CASSLQRENEQYF

j_gene: TRBJ1-6
v_gene: TRBV4-1
d_gene: TRBD1
CDR3nt: TGCGCCAGCAGCCAAGTGCAGACAGGGGGCCTTTCACCCCTCCACTTT
CDR3aa: CASSQVQTGGLSPLHF

j_gene: TRBJ2-2
v_gene: TRBV7-9
d_gene: NA
CDR3nt: TGTGCCAGCAGCTCCAGGACCAACACCGGGGAGCTGTTTTTT
CDR3aa: CASSSRTNTGELFF

j_gene: TRBJ2-1
v_gene: TRBV6-4
d_gene: NA
CDR3nt: TGTGCCAGCAGTGTACAACCCTACAATGAGCAGTTCTTC
CDR3aa: CASSVQPYNEQFF

j_gene: TRBJ2-7
v_gene: TRBV4-1
d_gene: NA
CDR3nt: TGCGCCAGCAGCCAAGGCCCCGGAAGCTCCTACGAGCAGTACTTC
CDR3aa: CASSQGPGSSYEQYF